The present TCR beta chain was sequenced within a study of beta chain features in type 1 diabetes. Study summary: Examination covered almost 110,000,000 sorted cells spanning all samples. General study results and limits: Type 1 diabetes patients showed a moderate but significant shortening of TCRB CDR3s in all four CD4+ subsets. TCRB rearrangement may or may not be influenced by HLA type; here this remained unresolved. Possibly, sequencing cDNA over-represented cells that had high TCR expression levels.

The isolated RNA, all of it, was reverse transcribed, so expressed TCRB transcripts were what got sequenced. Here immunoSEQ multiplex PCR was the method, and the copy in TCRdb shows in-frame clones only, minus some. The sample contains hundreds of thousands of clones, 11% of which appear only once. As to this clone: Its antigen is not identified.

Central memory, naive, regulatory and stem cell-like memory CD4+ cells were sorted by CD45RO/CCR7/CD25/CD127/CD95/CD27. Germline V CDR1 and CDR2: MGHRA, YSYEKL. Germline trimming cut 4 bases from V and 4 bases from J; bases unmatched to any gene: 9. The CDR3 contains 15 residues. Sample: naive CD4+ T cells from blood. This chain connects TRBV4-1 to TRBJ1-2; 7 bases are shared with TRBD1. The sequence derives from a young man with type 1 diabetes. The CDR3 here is CASSLGRDSSYGYTF. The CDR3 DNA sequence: TGCGCCAGCAGCCTTGGCCGGGACAGCTCCTATGGCTACACCTTC.